These 20 T cell receptor beta chains were sequenced from one sample in a study of cytomegalovirus exposure and HLA in healthy donors. The data were produced by immunoSEQ multiplex PCR, yet TCRdb's version contains in-frame clones alone and is incomplete. The table includes 100,000 to 120,000 clones, 70% to 85% detected once. Material for sequencing was PBMCs. The receptor source for this set is a young woman in good health and CMV-seronegative.

This rearrangement joins TRBV5-1 to TRBJ1-1; D gene unclear. Germline-derived CDR1 and CDR2 are SGHRS and YFSETQ. The length of the CDR3 is 13 residues. The V gene lost 0 bases and the J gene lost 1 base, with 4 bases spanning the gap. CDR3 DNA sequence: TGCGCCAGCAGCTTGGAACAGAACACTGAAGCTTTCTTT. This codes for CASSLEQNTEAFF.

This chain connects TRBV27 to TRBJ1-2; maybe TRBD1 (5 bases). The CDR3 is made up of 13 amino acids. V shed 3 bases and J shed 8 bases, with 13 bases lying between them. Germline assignment: CDR1 MNHEY and CDR2 SMNVEV (reference sequence). In DNA form, the CDR3 reads TGTGCCAGCAGTTTTGGGGGGGTTAGGGGCTACACCTTC. Translated, it gives CASSFGGVRGYTF.

The gene calls are TRBV13 and TRBJ2-7, with a tentative D call TRBD1 (8 bases). This CDR3 region has 15 residues. In germline, CDR1 is PRHDT, CDR2 FYEKMQ (reference sequence). Between the trimmed V and J ends, which lost 5 bases and 3 bases, there was a span of 17 bases. CDR3 in DNA: TGTGCCAGCAGCACCGGACAGGGAGGGAACTACGAGCAGTACTTC. Encoded protein: CASSTGQGGNYEQYF.

The rearrangement links TRBV29-1 to TRBJ1-4; 9 positions match TRBD1. The CDR3 has 13 amino acids. V trimming: 6 bases; J trimming: 5 bases; junction bases outside the gene matches: 4. Germline V gene data show CDR1 as SQVTM and CDR2 as ANQGSEA. The CDR3 bases are TGCAGCGTGAGGACAGGGGAGAATGAAAAACTGTTTTTT. It specifies CSVRTGENEKLFF. The whole variable domain, remainder taken from reference TRBV29-1 and TRBJ1-4, is SAVISQKPSRDICQRGTSLTIQCQVDSQVTMMFWYRQQPGQSLTLIATANQGSEATYESGFVIDKFPISRPNLTFSTLTVSNMSPEDSSIYLCSVRTGENEKLFFGSGTQLSVL.

This clone was recorded a few times. The J gene is TRBJ1-6, the V gene TRBV4-1; no clear D. Trimming removed 7 bases at V and 5 bases at J, with 15 bases between. Germline V lookup: CDR1 MGHRA, CDR2 YSYEKL. This CDR3 contains 15 residues. The CDR3 spells CASTHPLRNNSPLHF. For the CDR3, the DNA is TGCGCCAGCACCCACCCTCTCAGGAATAATTCACCCCTCCACTTT.

This chain uses TRBV28 with TRBJ1-1; D call uncertain. V was shortened by 6 bases and J by 0 bases, with 14 bases between the two germline ends. The germline V gene encodes CDR1 MDHEN and CDR2 SYDVKM. The CDR3 consists of 15 residues. CDR3 loop: CASSLLREVNTEAFF. The CDR3 DNA reads TGTGCCAGCAGCCTACTGAGGGAGGTGAACACTGAAGCTTTCTTT.

In nucleotides, the CDR3 is TGTGCCACCAGCAGGGACAGGGGCTCTGGCTACACCTTC. Encoded protein: CATSRDRGSGYTF. The rearrangement links TRBV15 to TRBJ1-2; TRBD1 matches 9 bases. CDR1 LNHNV and CDR2 YYDKDF come from the germline V gene (reference sequence). V gave up 3 bases and J gave up 7 bases; unmatched junction bases: 3. This CDR3 comprises 13 residues. The whole variable domain, filled in from reference TRBV15 and TRBJ1-2, reads DAMVIQNPRYQVTQFGKPVTLSCSQTLNHNVMYWYQQKSSQAPKLLFHYYDKDFNNEADTPDNFQSRRPNTSFCFLDIRSPGLGDTAMYLCATSRDRGSGYTFGSGTRLTVV.

This clone was seen a few times. This chain uses TRBV5-6 with TRBJ1-6; the D is unclear. This CDR3 comprises 13 residues. Trimming cost V 1 base and J 7 bases, with 6 bases left between them. CDR1 is SGHDT, CDR2 YYEEEE, per germline. The DNA for the CDR3 is TGTGCCAGCAGCTTGACGGAGAATTCACCCCTCCACTTT. It yields the protein CASSLTENSPLHF.

J is TRBJ1-6 and V is TRBV27; 9 bases are shared with TRBD1. Germline V gene data show CDR1 as MNHEY and CDR2 as SMNVEV (reference sequence). CDR3 length: 14 residues. Trimming removed 3 bases from V and 10 bases from J; junction bases left unmatched: 4. The CDR3 nucleotides read TGTGCCAGCAGTTTCGGACAGGGGAGGTCACCCCTCCACTTT. Amino acid sequence: CASSFGQGRSPLHF.

The chain has TRBV4-1 and TRBJ2-5, with 7 bases identical to TRBD1. Germline assignment: CDR1 MGHRA and CDR2 YSYEKL. The ends lost 4 bases at V and 5 bases at J; junction bases unmatched: 16. The CDR3 loop spans 17 amino acids. CDR3 sequence reads: CASSPQYRGRLVETQYF. CDR3 nucleotide sequence: TGCGCCAGCAGCCCCCAGTACAGGGGACGCTTGGTTGAGACCCAGTACTTC.

This clone was detected a few times. This chain uses TRBV7-3 with TRBJ2-1; D unclear. Germline V gene lookup returns CDR1 SGHTA and CDR2 FQGTGA. V lost 1 base and J 5 bases, leaving 6 bases between the germline ends. The length of the CDR3 is 13 residues. In DNA, the CDR3 is TGTGCCAGCAGCTTAAACACCGACAATGAGCAGTTCTTC. Amino acids: CASSLNTDNEQFF.

This chain joins TRBV27 and TRBJ2-7; possible D gene TRBD2, 5 bases. Trimming pared 3 bases from V and 3 bases from J, leaving 9 bases between. CDR3 length: 13 residues. CDR1 is MNHEY, CDR2 SMNVEV, per germline (reference sequence). In DNA, the CDR3 is TGTGCCAGCAGTTTTGGGAGAGGCTACGAGCAGTACTTC. Translated: CASSFGRGYEQYF.

The rearrangement uses TRBV2 and TRBJ1-4; D gene uncertain. V gave up 7 bases and J gave up 8 bases, with 5 bases separating them. Germline V gene data show CDR1 as SNHLY and CDR2 as FYNNEI. The CDR3 runs 10 residues. The CDR3 sequence is CASIGEKLFF. CDR3 nucleotides: TGTGCCAGCATTGGCGAAAAACTGTTTTTT.

This chain uses TRBV2 with TRBJ2-1; 7 positions agree with TRBD1. The J segment lost 4 bases and the V segment lost 8 bases, leaving 5 bases of the junction unmatched. CDR1 is SNHLY and CDR2 is FYNNEI in the germline V gene. The CDR3 spans 13 residues. The CDR3 sequence: CASDRANYNEQFF. The CDR3 DNA sequence: TGTGCCAGCGACAGGGCGAATTACAATGAGCAGTTCTTC.

This sequence joins TRBV5-4 and TRBJ2-5, with 7 bases fitting TRBD2. Germline V CDR1 and CDR2: SGHNT, YYREEE (reference sequence). The CDR3 runs 14 residues. Trimming removed 7 bases from V and 1 base from J; junction bases left unmatched: 7. CDR3 DNA sequence: TGTGCCAGCGGTAGTAGCGGGTTCCAAGAGACCCAGTACTTC. Translating gives CASGSSGFQETQYF.

Only one count was recorded for this clone. The chain is built from TRBV14 and TRBJ2-7, with TRBD2 identical over 8 bases. Germline V gene lookup returns CDR1 SGHDN and CDR2 FVKESK. The V gene end was trimmed by 1 base and the J gene end by 0 bases; junction bases not matched to a gene: 11. This CDR3 has 18 amino acids. This chain's CDR3 is CASSQGSSGDHFSYEQYF. CDR3 sequence (DNA): TGTGCCAGCAGCCAAGGGAGTAGCGGGGATCATTTCTCCTACGAGCAGTACTTC. The variable domain in full, with the rest retrieved from reference TRBV14 and TRBJ2-7, is EAGVTQFPSHSVIEKGQTVTLRCDPISGHDNLYWYRRVMGKEIKFLLHFVKESKQDESGMPNNRFLAERTGGTYSTLKVQPAELEDSGVYFCASSQGSSGDHFSYEQYFGPGTRLTVT.

As for this clone: A junction end diverges from the germline sequence, so it may reflect a read error. This sequence joins TRBV30 and TRBJ1-1; no clear D. This CDR3 spans 12 amino acids. The V gene's germline CDR1 is GTSNPN and CDR2 SVGIG (reference sequence). CDR3 nucleotides: TGTGCCCGGAGCACAGTTGGCACTGAAGCTTTCTTT. This sequence encodes CARSTVGTEAFF.

This chain joins TRBV27 and TRBJ2-1, with 8 bases identical to TRBD2. The V and J ends lost 10 bases and 6 bases, in that order; junction bases with no gene match: 8. CDR1 and CDR2 (germline): MNHEY, SMNVEV (reference sequence). CDR3 length equals 13 residues. CDR3 amino acids: CAIGGAASNEQFF. In nucleotides, the CDR3 is TGTGCCATCGGGGGGGCAGCTTCCAATGAGCAGTTCTTC.

The chain has TRBV27 and TRBJ2-1; TRBD2 agrees at 9 bases. The germline gives CDR1 MNHEY, CDR2 SMNVEV (reference sequence). The CDR3 is 15 amino acids. Unmatched junction bases numbered 10, after V lost 8 bases and J lost 5 bases. This chain's CDR3 is CASFGGGGAHNEQFF. The CDR3 coding sequence is TGTGCCAGCTTTGGGGGCGGGGGGGCCCACAATGAGCAGTTCTTC.

The J gene is TRBJ2-1, the V gene TRBV4-1; 8 bases line up with TRBD1. V dropped 0 bases and J dropped 0; count of bases not matched to a gene: 4. The CDR3 has 17 residues. Germline V gene data show CDR1 as MGHRA and CDR2 as YSYEKL. The CDR3 DNA reads TGCGCCAGCAGCCAAGATACCGGGACAGGCTCCTACAATGAGCAGTTCTTC. Amino acids: CASSQDTGTGSYNEQFF.